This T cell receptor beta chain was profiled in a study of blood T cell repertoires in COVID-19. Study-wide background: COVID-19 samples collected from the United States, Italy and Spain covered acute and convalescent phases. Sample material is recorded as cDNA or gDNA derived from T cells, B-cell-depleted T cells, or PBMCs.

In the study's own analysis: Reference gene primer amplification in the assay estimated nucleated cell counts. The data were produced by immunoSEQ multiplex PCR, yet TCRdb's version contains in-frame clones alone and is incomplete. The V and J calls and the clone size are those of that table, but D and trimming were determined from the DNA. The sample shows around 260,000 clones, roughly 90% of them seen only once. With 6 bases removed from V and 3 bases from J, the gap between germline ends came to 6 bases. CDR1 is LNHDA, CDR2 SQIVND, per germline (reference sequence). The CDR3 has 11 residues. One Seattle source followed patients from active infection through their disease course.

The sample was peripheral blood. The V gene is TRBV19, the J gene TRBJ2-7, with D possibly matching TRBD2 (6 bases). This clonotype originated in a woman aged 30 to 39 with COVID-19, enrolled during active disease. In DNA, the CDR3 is TGTGCCAGTAGGGAGGGCTACGAGCAGTACTTC. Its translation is CASREGYEQYF.